This TCR beta chain was identified during a study of blood T cell repertoires in COVID-19. At the level of the study: T cells, B-cell-depleted T cells, or PBMCs provided the cDNA or gDNA that served as material.

The trim removed 3 bases at V and 0 bases at J, leaving 8 bases unmatched. The germline V gene encodes CDR1 SNHLY and CDR2 FYNNEI. The CDR3 runs 16 residues. Living in 24 US areas, the participants were between roughly 18 and 89 years of age. Assay: immunoSEQ multiplex PCR; the TCRdb copy retains only in-frame clones and omits some. Found here are approximately 300,000 clones, under 90% of them singletons; the top ten hold 5.2%. Specimen: PBMCs or T cells enriched from blood (not recorded which). The source of this sequence is a man between 60 and 75 years old who had recovered from COVID-19. V usage is TRBV2 and J usage is TRBJ2-7, with 7 bases identical to TRBD2. CDR3 DNA sequence: TGTGCCAGCAGTGATTATCGCGGGAGCGCCTCCTACGAGCAGTACTTC. As protein: CASSDYRGSASYEQYF.